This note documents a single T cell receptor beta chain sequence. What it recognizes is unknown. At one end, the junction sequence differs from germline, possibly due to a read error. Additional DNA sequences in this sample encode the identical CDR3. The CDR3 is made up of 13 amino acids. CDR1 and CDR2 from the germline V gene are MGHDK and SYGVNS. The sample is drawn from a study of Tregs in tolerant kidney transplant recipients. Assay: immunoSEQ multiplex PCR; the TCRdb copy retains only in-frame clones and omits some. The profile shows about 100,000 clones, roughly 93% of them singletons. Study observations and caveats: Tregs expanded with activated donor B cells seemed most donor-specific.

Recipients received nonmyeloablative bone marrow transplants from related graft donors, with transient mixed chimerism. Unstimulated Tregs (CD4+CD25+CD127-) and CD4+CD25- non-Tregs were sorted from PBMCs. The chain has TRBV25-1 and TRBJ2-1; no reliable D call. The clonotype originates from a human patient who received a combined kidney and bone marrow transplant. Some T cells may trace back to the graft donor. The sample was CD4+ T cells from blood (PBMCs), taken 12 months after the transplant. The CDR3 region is CASSEWSIDEQFF. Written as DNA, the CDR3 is TGTGCCAGCAGCGAATGGAGTATCGATGAGCAGTTCTTC.